This T cell receptor (beta chain) was profiled in a study of cytomegalovirus exposure and HLA in healthy donors. The PCR was carried out with 60 Vbeta primers and 13 Jbeta primers. Clones were sequenced by immunoSEQ multiplex PCR, and TCRdb holds only the in-frame ones, with some missing. Recorded for this sample: tens of thousands of clones. Germline loops: CDR1 SGHRS, CDR2 YFSETQ. J lost 5 bases, V lost 3 bases, and 6 bases had no gene match. The CDR3 loop spans 15 amino acids. The chain joins TRBV5-1 to TRBJ2-1; TRBD2 matches 9 bases. The clonotype was recovered from a male donor in good health and CMV-seronegative. Sequencing was carried out using PBMCs. The CDR3: CASSSKTSGNNEQFF. In DNA, the CDR3 is TGCGCCAGCAGCTCCAAGACTAGCGGTAACAATGAGCAGTTCTTC.